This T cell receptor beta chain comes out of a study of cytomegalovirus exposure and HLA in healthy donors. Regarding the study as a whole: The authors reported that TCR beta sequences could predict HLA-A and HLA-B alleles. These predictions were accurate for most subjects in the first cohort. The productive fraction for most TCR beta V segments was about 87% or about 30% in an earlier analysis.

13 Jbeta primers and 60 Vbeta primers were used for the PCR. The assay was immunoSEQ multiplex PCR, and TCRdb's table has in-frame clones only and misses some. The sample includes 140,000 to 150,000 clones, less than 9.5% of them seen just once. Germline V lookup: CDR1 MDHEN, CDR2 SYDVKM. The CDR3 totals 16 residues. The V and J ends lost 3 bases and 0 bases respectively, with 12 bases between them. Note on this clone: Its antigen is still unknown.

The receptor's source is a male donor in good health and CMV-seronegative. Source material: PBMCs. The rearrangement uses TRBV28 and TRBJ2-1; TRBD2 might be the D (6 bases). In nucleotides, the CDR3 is TGTGCCAGCAGTTTTGAAGCGGGCCGCTCCTACAATGAGCAGTTCTTC. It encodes CASSFEAGRSYNEQFF.